One and the same sample provided the 28 T cell receptor beta chains below, sequenced in a study of T cell responses to AZD1222 COVID-19 vaccine. Measured with immunoSEQ multiplex PCR; TCRdb has only the in-frame clones, and not every one. The table has 150,000 to 200,000 clones, roughly nine tenths seen once. This specimen consisted of peripheral blood, obtained 28 days after the second AZD1222 dose. The origin of the receptors is an adult who received the AZD1222 COVID-19 vaccine.

V usage is TRBV3-1 (or the pseudogene TRBV3-2) and J usage is TRBJ1-1; D gene unclear. The CDR3 has 14 amino acids. Trimming pared 5 bases from V and 1 base from J, leaving 11 bases between. Germline-derived CDR1 and CDR2 are LGHDT and YNNKEL (reference sequence). The CDR3 coding sequence is TGTGCCAGCAGCTCAAGGTTTGGGAACACTGAAGCTTTCTTT. This sequence encodes CASSSRFGNTEAFF.

This chain uses TRBV19 with TRBJ1-1; no definite D call. The CDR3 extends over 14 amino acids. Germline lookup yields CDR1 LNHDA and CDR2 SQIVND (reference sequence). Trimming took off 7 bases at V and 0 bases at J, with 12 bases between the two ends. CDR3: CASTPRSVNTEAFF. CDR3 coding DNA: TGTGCCAGTACCCCGAGATCAGTGAACACTGAAGCTTTCTTT.

The gene calls are TRBV24-1 and TRBJ2-2, with 11 bases fitting TRBD1. The CDR3 has 16 residues. V was pared by 2 bases and J by 4 bases, with 2 bases of the junction left unmatched. Germline V CDR1 and CDR2: KGHDR, SFDVKD. The CDR3 loop is CATSDYGTGGTGELFF. DNA of the CDR3: TGTGCCACCAGTGATTACGGGACAGGGGGCACCGGGGAGCTGTTTTTT.

This chain uses TRBV10-3 with TRBJ1-4; 7 bases are a match to TRBD1. Germline CDR1 ENHRY, CDR2 SYGVKD. The CDR3 loop spans 17 amino acids. After removal of 5 bases from V and 4 bases from J, the junction contained 13 bases not matched to a gene. CDR3 residues: CAISPGVGGVGNEKLFF. The CDR3 coding sequence is TGTGCCATCAGTCCCGGCGTAGGGGGCGTCGGTAATGAAAAACTGTTTTTT.

This chain links TRBV19 with TRBJ1-1; weak D call: TRBD1 (6 bases). Per germline, CDR1 LNHDA and CDR2 SQIVND (reference sequence). Trimming removed 7 bases from V and 2 bases from J, with 20 bases in between. CDR3 size: 16 residues. The CDR3 sequence: CASTPRGEVVNTEAFF. Written as DNA, the CDR3 is TGTGCCAGTACCCCAAGGGGGGAGGTAGTAAACACTGAAGCTTTCTTT.

This clone showed up just once. The chain recombines TRBV10-2 with TRBJ2-1; D is unclear. The germline CDR1 and CDR2 sequences are WSHSY and SAAADI. This CDR3 spans 16 amino acids. With 0 bases removed from V and 1 base from J, the gap between germline ends came to 10 bases. DNA for the CDR3: TGCGCCAGCAGTGAGTCAAACTACCTGTCCTACAATGAGCAGTTCTTC. Encoded protein: CASSESNYLSYNEQFF.

The V call is TRBV27, the J call TRBJ1-4; TRBD1 aligns across 8 bases. Germline V gives CDR1 MNHEY, CDR2 SMNVEV (reference sequence). The CDR3 runs 15 residues. V gave up 4 bases and J gave up 5 bases; unmatched junction bases: 6. CDR3 residues: CASSSPDRGNEKLFF. DNA of the CDR3: TGTGCCAGCAGTTCCCCCGACAGGGGAAATGAAAAACTGTTTTTT. Full variable domain (outside the CDR3, taken from reference TRBV27 and TRBJ1-4): EAQVTQNPRYLITVTGKKLTVTCSQNMNHEYMSWYRQDPGLGLRQIYYSMNVEVTDKGDVPEGYKVSRKEKRNFPLILESPSPNQTSLYFCASSSPDRGNEKLFFGSGTQLSVL.

V and J are TRBV7-9 and TRBJ1-2; D possibly corresponds to TRBD1 (6 bases). Germline loops: CDR1 SEHNR, CDR2 FQNEAQ (reference sequence). The ends were cut back, 5 bases at V and 4 bases at J, with 11 bases in the middle. The length of the CDR3 is 13 residues. The CDR3 nucleotides are TGTGCCAGCAGCCGAGACAGGAGCTATGGCTACACCTTC. This gives the protein CASSRDRSYGYTF.

The chain carries TRBV7-9 and TRBJ1-4, with D possibly TRBD1 on 5 matching bases. This CDR3 has 12 residues. The germline V and J ends were trimmed by 5 bases and 8 bases, with 9 bases remaining between them. CDR1 and CDR2 from the germline V gene are SEHNR and FQNEAQ (reference sequence). The CDR3 sequence is CASSPTDEKLFF. The CDR3 DNA reads as TGTGCCAGCAGCCCGACAGACGAAAAACTGTTTTTT.

This chain links TRBV12-3 or TRBV12-4 with TRBJ1-1; D call uncertain. V lost 1 base and J lost 8, with 11 bases in between. The CDR3 spans 13 residues. CDR3 sequence reads: CASSLGVDWEAFF. CDR3 sequence (DNA): TGTGCCAGCAGTTTAGGGGTGGATTGGGAAGCTTTCTTT.

The J gene is TRBJ1-5, the V gene TRBV18, with 8 bases identical to TRBD1. V was pared by 3 bases and J by 8 bases, with 6 bases of the junction left unmatched. Germline CDR1 KGHSH, CDR2 LQKENI. The CDR3 loop spans 14 amino acids. CDR3 loop: CASSPLDREEPQHF. CDR3 sequence (DNA): TGTGCCAGCTCACCGTTGGACAGGGAAGAGCCCCAGCATTTT.

The chain uses TRBV6-6 and TRBJ1-1; tentative D call: TRBD1 (5 bases). Per germline, CDR1 MNHNY and CDR2 SVGAGI (reference sequence). V shed 6 bases and J shed 1 base, with 12 bases lying between them. The CDR3 runs to 14 residues. In DNA form, the CDR3 reads TGTGCCAGCAGGAGCAGGGCGGCGAACACTGAAGCTTTCTTT. This gives the protein CASRSRAANTEAFF.

The rearrangement links TRBV4-1 to TRBJ1-2; D might be TRBD1 (5 bases). The CDR3 has 17 residues. The germline gives CDR1 MGHRA, CDR2 YSYEKL. V was clipped by 1 base and J by 4 bases, with 19 bases between them. The CDR3, as DNA: TGCGCCAGCAGCCAAGTGAGGGGCACTGGTATGGTCTATGGCTACACCTTC. This sequence encodes CASSQVRGTGMVYGYTF.

The CDR3 is CASSYSITSEAFF. DNA of the CDR3: TGTGCCAGCAGTTACTCGATAACTTCTGAAGCTTTCTTT. The rearrangement links TRBV6-5 to TRBJ1-1; D remains ambiguous. Germline V lookup: CDR1 MNHEY, CDR2 SVGAGI. CDR3 size: 13 residues. Trimming stripped 0 bases from V and 6 bases from J, with 8 bases between.

The V gene is TRBV3-1 (or the pseudogene TRBV3-2), the J gene TRBJ1-1; a possible D gene is TRBD1 (5 bases). V was clipped by 0 bases and J by 4 bases, with 15 bases between them. Per germline, CDR1 LGHDT and CDR2 YNNKEL (reference sequence). The CDR3 extends over 16 amino acids. The CDR3 loop reads CASSQDLGVGVTEAFF. The CDR3 DNA is TGTGCCAGCAGCCAAGATCTAGGGGTGGGCGTCACTGAAGCTTTCTTT.

The rearrangement uses TRBV7-2 and TRBJ1-5; no firm D call. From germline, CDR1 is SGHTA and CDR2 FQGNSA. The CDR3 contains 15 residues. Deletions cut 2 bases from V and 3 bases from J, with 11 bases between. The CDR3 nucleotides read TGTGCCAGCAGCTTATGGGGAGCCGACAATCAGCCCCAGCATTTT. Residues: CASSLWGADNQPQHF.

This clone was seen more than once but under ten times. This chain joins TRBV10-3 and TRBJ1-2; D gene unclear. The V gene's germline CDR1 is ENHRY and CDR2 SYGVKD. The length of the CDR3 is 12 residues. V gave up 3 bases and J gave up 5 bases, with 7 bases separating them. The CDR3 sequence: CAISDLGYGYTF. CDR3 coding DNA: TGTGCCATCAGTGACCTGGGGTATGGCTACACCTTC.

This clone came up once. Here the CDR3 reads CASTSDRASNQPQHF. The CDR3 bases are TGTGCCAGCACCTCCGACAGGGCCAGCAATCAGCCCCAGCATTTT. The rearrangement joins TRBV6-5 to TRBJ1-5; 7 bases align to TRBD1. Germline assignment: CDR1 MNHEY and CDR2 SVGAGI. With V trimmed by 7 bases and J by 1 base, 7 bases remained unmatched. The CDR3 contains 15 residues.

This clone turned up a few times. The J gene is TRBJ1-2, the V gene TRBV15; maybe TRBD1 (6 bases). V was trimmed by 1 base and J by 7 bases, leaving 13 bases between them. The CDR3 contains 14 residues. Germline V lookup: CDR1 LNHNV, CDR2 YYDKDF (reference sequence). CDR3 coding DNA: TGTGCCACCAGCAGAGGACAGGAGGCGAGTGGCTACACCTTC. The encoded protein is CATSRGQEASGYTF.

The chain recombines TRBV14 with TRBJ1-6; D gene unclear. Germline CDR1 SGHDN, CDR2 FVKESK. V shed 5 bases and J shed 9 bases, with 14 bases lying between them. The CDR3 extends over 14 amino acids. The CDR3 DNA is TGTGCCAGCAGCACACAGAGATACCGTTCACCCCTCCACTTT. Translating gives CASSTQRYRSPLHF.

CDR3 DNA sequence: TGTGCCAGCAGCCGAGGGGAACAGGGAAACTCTGGGGCCAACGTCCTGACTTTC. Protein product: CASSRGEQGNSGANVLTF. The genes are TRBV3-1 (or the pseudogene TRBV3-2) and TRBJ2-6; D may be TRBD1 (6 bases). CDR3 length: 18 amino acids. Germline CDR1 LGHDT, CDR2 YNNKEL (reference sequence). With 4 bases removed from V and 0 bases from J, the gap between germline ends came to 16 bases.

The rearrangement links TRBV11-2 to TRBJ1-2; D might be TRBD1 (5 bases). CDR3 length: 16 residues. CDR1 and CDR2 from the germline V gene are SGHAT and FQNNGV. The V and J ends lost 0 bases and 5 bases respectively, with 16 bases between them. The CDR3 bases are TGTGCCAGCAGCTTAGATCCCGGGGGAATAGGGTATGGCTACACCTTC. Translation: CASSLDPGGIGYGYTF.

This chain joins TRBV18 and TRBJ1-3, with unresolved D. V was clipped by 1 base and J by 0 bases, with 7 bases between them. Germline CDR1 reads KGHSH; CDR2 reads LQKENI. The CDR3 runs 15 residues. CDR3 DNA: TGTGCCAGCTCACCACGGCGAGACTCTGGAAACACCATATATTTT. It specifies CASSPRRDSGNTIYF.

The chain couples TRBV12-5 to TRBJ2-5, with 8 bases matching TRBD1. The CDR3 has 17 residues. The V gene's germline CDR1 is LGHNT and CDR2 FRNRAP. Losses at the gene ends were 0 bases for V and 4 bases for J; bases not matched to a gene: 10. The CDR3 DNA sequence: TGTGCTAGTGGTTTGGTACTCGACCGGACAGGGCCAGAGACCCAGTACTTC. Translating it yields CASGLVLDRTGPETQYF.

This clone was detected once. The chain couples TRBV7-6 to TRBJ2-2; D is possibly TRBD2 (5 bases). Germline values: CDR1 SGHVS, CDR2 FNYEAQ. V lost 8 bases and J lost 7, with 14 bases in between. CDR3 length: 13 amino acids. This CDR3 is CASQAEVNGELFF. CDR3 sequence (DNA): TGTGCCAGCCAAGCGGAGGTCAACGGGGAGCTGTTTTTT.

This chain uses TRBV19 with TRBJ1-6; tentative D call: TRBD1 (6 bases). Trimming took off 3 bases at V and 6 bases at J, with 12 bases between the two ends. Germline CDR1 is LNHDA and CDR2 is SQIVND (reference sequence). The CDR3 has 15 residues. The CDR3 sequence is CASSIGEGGNSPLHF. CDR3 in DNA: TGTGCCAGTAGTATTGGGGAGGGGGGTAATTCACCCCTCCACTTT. Variable domain in full (rest from reference TRBV19 and TRBJ1-6): DGGITQSPKYLFRKEGQNVTLSCEQNLNHDAMYWYRQDPGQGLRLIYYSQIVNDFQKGDIAEGYSVSREKKESFPLTVTSAQKNPTAFYLCASSIGEGGNSPLHFGNGTRLTVT.

The chain joins TRBV7-3 to TRBJ2-3, with 8 positions matching TRBD1. V shed 5 bases, J shed 2 bases, and the junction held 6 bases outside the gene matches. The CDR3 contains 15 residues. Germline V gene sequence: CDR1 SGHTA, CDR2 FQGTGA. CDR3 residues: CASSLTGGVTDTQYF. The CDR3 region has the DNA TGTGCCAGCAGCCTTACAGGGGGAGTCACAGATACGCAGTATTTT.

The V call is TRBV7-9, the J call TRBJ1-6; 7 nucleotides match TRBD1. This CDR3 has 15 residues. V lost 5 bases and J lost 7; bases outside the gene matches: 8. Germline CDR1 and CDR2: SEHNR and FQNEAQ (reference sequence). Here the CDR3 reads CASSPPGQLNSPLHF. DNA of the CDR3: TGTGCCAGCAGCCCCCCGGGACAGTTAAATTCACCCCTCCACTTT. The whole variable domain, remainder taken from reference TRBV7-9 and TRBJ1-6, is DTGVSQNPRHKITKRGQNVTFRCDPISEHNRLYWYRQTLGQGPEFLTYFQNEAQLEKSRLLSDRFSAERPKGSFSTLEIQRTEQGDSAMYLCASSPPGQLNSPLHFGNGTRLTVT.